The next 30 T cell receptor beta chains were all read from a single sample in a study of blood T cell repertoires in COVID-19. Method: immunoSEQ multiplex PCR; TCRdb's copy keeps in-frame clones and lacks some. Here the sample spans a few hundred thousand clones, 80% to 90% being singletons. Sequenced material: peripheral blood. All receptors come from a woman aged 40-49 years who had recovered from COVID-19.

This chain connects TRBV9 to TRBJ2-2, with TRBD2 matching over 7 bases. This CDR3 is built from 16 residues. The germline CDR1 and CDR2 sequences are SGDLS and YYNGEE. Trimming cost V 3 bases and J 3 bases; bases outside gene matches: 8. The CDR3 DNA follows: TGTGCCAGCAGCGGGCGCGGGAGAGGGGACACCGGGGAGCTGTTTTTT. Protein product: CASSGRGRGDTGELFF.

This clone occurred a few times. V gene TRBV7-6 combines with J gene TRBJ1-1, with D unclear. The germline V gene encodes CDR1 SGHVS and CDR2 FNYEAQ. This CDR3 has 13 amino acids. Trimming cost V 0 bases and J 1 base, with 3 bases left between them. The CDR3 DNA is TGTGCCAGCAGCTTAGCAGCGAACACTGAAGCTTTCTTT. Its protein is CASSLAANTEAFF.

The chain has TRBV7-2 and TRBJ2-7, with 7 bases fitting TRBD2. The CDR3 sequence is 15 residues long. V was clipped by 4 bases and J by 0 bases; unmatched bases: 6. Looked up from germline, CDR1 is SGHTA and CDR2 is FQGNSA. CDR3 sequence (DNA): TGTGCCAGCAGCTCCAGCGGGGCGATCTCCTACGAGCAGTACGTC. Translating it yields CASSSSGAISYEQYV.

The rearrangement joins TRBV6-5 to TRBJ2-6, with D perhaps TRBD2 (5 bases). CDR3 length: 15 amino acids. V was pared by 8 bases and J by 2 bases, with 13 bases between. Germline assignment: CDR1 MNHEY and CDR2 SVGAGI. The CDR3 region has the DNA TGTGCCAGCCGGAAGGACTTTACTGGGGCCAACGTCCTGACTTTC. This sequence encodes CASRKDFTGANVLTF.

The chain links TRBV30 to TRBJ1-6; D is undetermined. The V end was cut by 8 bases, the J end by 10 bases, with 18 bases between. Germline lookup yields CDR1 GTSNPN and CDR2 SVGIG (reference sequence). This CDR3 comprises 13 residues. CDR3 nucleotide sequence: TGTGCCCGAACGGAGGGAGTCATCTCACCCCTCCACTTT. This sequence encodes CARTEGVISPLHF.

This clone has more than one count but fewer than ten. V and J are TRBV28 and TRBJ2-1, with 8 bases aligning to TRBD1. The CDR3 loop spans 12 amino acids. Germline CDR1 and CDR2: MDHEN and SYDVKM. With 6 bases clipped from V and 15 bases from J, the junction kept 10 bases outside the gene matches. This chain's CDR3 is CASRNQGQVPFF. DNA of the CDR3: TGTGCCAGCAGGAATCAGGGACAGGTCCCGTTCTTC. Combining the CDR3 with reference TRBV28 and TRBJ2-1 gives the whole variable domain DVKVTQSSRYLVKRTGEKVFLECVQDMDHENMFWYRQDPGLGLRLIYFSYDVKMKEKGDIPEGYSVSREKKERFSLILESASTNQTSMYLCASRNQGQVPFFGPGTRLTVL.

The chain recombines TRBV7-2 with TRBJ2-1; 12 bases are a match to TRBD2. Germline CDR1 reads SGHTA; CDR2 reads FQGNSA. This CDR3 has 19 amino acids. The V segment lost 5 bases and the J segment 0 bases; nucleotides outside the gene matches: 11. The CDR3 sequence is CASSNRGLAGGNSYNEQFF. CDR3 bases: TGTGCCAGCAGCAACCGAGGGCTAGCGGGGGGGAACTCCTACAATGAGCAGTTCTTC.

The V call is TRBV13, the J call TRBJ2-1; no firm D call. Germline CDR1 reads PRHDT; CDR2 reads FYEKMQ (reference sequence). Trimming removed 3 bases at V and 5 bases at J, with 5 bases between. The CDR3 is made up of 12 amino acids. CDR3 nucleotides: TGTGCCAGCAGCTTTTCCGACAATGAGCAGTTCTTC. Residues: CASSFSDNEQFF. Looking up the rest from reference TRBV13 and TRBJ2-1 gives the full variable domain: AAGVIQSPRHLIKEKRETATLKCYPIPRHDTVYWYQQGPGQDPQFLISFYEKMQSDKGSIPDRFSAQQFSDYHSELNMSSLELGDSALYFCASSFSDNEQFFGPGTRLTVL.

The chain couples TRBV5-5 to TRBJ2-7; 7 nucleotides match TRBD1. Germline loops: CDR1 SGHKS, CDR2 YYEKEE (reference sequence). V gave up 2 bases and J gave up 6 bases; unmatched junction bases: 8. This CDR3 has 14 residues. CDR3 region: CASSLNRGPLEQYF. The CDR3, as DNA: TGTGCCAGCAGCTTAAACAGGGGCCCCCTCGAGCAGTACTTC.

The CDR3 loop reads CASSQQLMNTEAFF. The CDR3 region has the DNA TGTGCCAGCAGCCAACAGCTTATGAACACTGAAGCTTTCTTT. The chain carries TRBV5-4 and TRBJ1-1; D gene unclear. Per germline, CDR1 SGHNT and CDR2 YYREEE (reference sequence). Trimming left V 4 bases short and J 0 bases short, with 10 bases between. The CDR3 has 14 residues.

The chain uses TRBV7-9 and TRBJ1-6; 7 nucleotides agree with TRBD1. Germline-derived CDR1 and CDR2 are SEHNR and FQNEAQ (reference sequence). The trim removed 7 bases at V and 6 bases at J, leaving 12 bases unmatched. This CDR3 contains 16 residues. DNA of the CDR3: TGTGCCAGCATCGGATCGGGAGGGGGCCTTAATTCACCCCTCCACTTT. It yields the protein CASIGSGGGLNSPLHF. The whole variable domain, filled in from reference TRBV7-9 and TRBJ1-6, reads DTGVSQNPRHKITKRGQNVTFRCDPISEHNRLYWYRQTLGQGPEFLTYFQNEAQLEKSRLLSDRFSAERPKGSFSTLEIQRTEQGDSAMYLCASIGSGGGLNSPLHFGNGTRLTVT.

The chain has TRBV29-1 and TRBJ1-5, with 7 bases aligning to TRBD1. CDR3 length equals 17 residues. The junction had 14 bases not matched to a gene; V was cut back by 6 bases and J by 0 bases. The germline V gene has CDR1 SQVTM and CDR2 ANQGSEA. The chain's CDR3 is CSVPNLGQKNSNQPQHF. The CDR3 region has the DNA TGCAGCGTGCCGAACCTGGGACAGAAAAATAGCAATCAGCCCCAGCATTTT.

This sequence joins TRBV6-5 and TRBJ2-1; no clear D gene. This CDR3 comprises 13 residues. Per germline, CDR1 MNHEY and CDR2 SVGAGI. Deletions cut 5 bases from V and 1 base from J, with 6 bases between. The CDR3 bases are TGTGCCAGCAGTCGGGTTTCCTACAATGAGCAGTTCTTC. It codes for CASSRVSYNEQFF.

The chain combines TRBV6-2 or TRBV6-3 with TRBJ2-7; D is perhaps TRBD2 (5 bases). Germline V gene sequence: CDR1 MNHEY, CDR2 SVGEGT. Trimming removed 5 bases from V and 6 bases from J, with 11 bases in between. This CDR3 is 12 amino acids long. CDR3 bases: TGTGCCAGCAGTCTTCGTGAGGGCGAGCAGTACGTC. It translates to CASSLREGEQYV.

In this sample, this clone turned up a few times. This chain uses TRBV19 with TRBJ1-1; 10 bases are shared with TRBD1. Germline trimming cut 5 bases from V and 4 bases from J; bases unmatched to any gene: 7. This CDR3 has 15 residues. Germline CDR1 LNHDA, CDR2 SQIVND (reference sequence). The CDR3 protein is CASSDRGLAGTEAFF. The CDR3 region has the DNA TGTGCCAGTAGTGACAGGGGGCTCGCTGGCACTGAAGCTTTCTTT.

The rearrangement joins TRBV5-4 to TRBJ2-5, with D possibly being TRBD1 (5 bases). Trimming shortened V by 0 bases and J by 2 bases, and 11 bases separated the two germline ends. From germline, CDR1 is SGHNT and CDR2 YYREEE (reference sequence). The length of the CDR3 is 15 residues. CDR3 bases: TGTGCCAGCAGCTTGGTGGGCAGGGATCAAGAGACCCAGTACTTC. Its protein product is CASSLVGRDQETQYF. The complete variable domain, with remaining parts taken from reference TRBV5-4 and TRBJ2-5, reads ETGVTQSPTHLIKTRGQQVTLRCSSQSGHNTVSWYQQALGQGPQFIFQYYREEENGRGNFPPRFSGLQFPNYSSELNVNALELDDSALYLCASSLVGRDQETQYFGPGTRLLVL.

V and J are TRBV9 and TRBJ2-3; 8 bases fit TRBD2. CDR1 and CDR2 (germline): SGDLS, YYNGEE. Losses at the gene ends were 3 bases for V and 10 bases for J; bases not matched to a gene: 7. The CDR3 consists of 13 residues. The CDR3, as DNA: TGTGCCAGCAGCGAGATTAGCGGGAATGCGCAGTATTTT. Protein sequence: CASSEISGNAQYF.

The chain recombines TRBV10-2 with TRBJ1-4; D possibly corresponds to TRBD1 (6 bases). Germline V CDR1 and CDR2: WSHSY, SAAADI. The CDR3 spans 15 residues. Trimming cost V 9 bases and J 0 bases, with 14 bases left between them. The CDR3 protein is CASSGQPATNEKLFF. The CDR3 bases are TGCGCCAGTTCGGGACAACCCGCAACTAATGAAAAACTGTTTTTT.

CDR3 bases: TGTGCCAGTAGTTCGCCGGGCTCCCCGGGGAATCAGCCCCAGCATTTT. Translated: CASSSPGSPGNQPQHF. The V and J genes are TRBV19 and TRBJ1-5, with D unresolved. CDR1 LNHDA and CDR2 SQIVND come from the germline V gene (reference sequence). V lost 5 bases to trimming and J lost 4 bases, with 18 bases between them. The CDR3 runs to 16 residues.

J is TRBJ2-3 and V is TRBV5-1; 11 bases line up with TRBD2. This CDR3 comprises 15 residues. From germline, CDR1 is SGHRS and CDR2 YFSETQ. V was clipped by 4 bases and J by 2 bases; unmatched bases: 3. CDR3 bases: TGCGCCAGCAGCCTAGCGGGGGGTCTCACAGATACGCAGTATTTT. It codes for CASSLAGGLTDTQYF. Filled out from reference TRBV5-1 and TRBJ2-3, the complete variable domain reads KAGVTQTPRYLIKTRGQQVTLSCSPISGHRSVSWYQQTPGQGLQFLFEYFSETQRNKGNFPGRFSGRQFSNSRSEMNVSTLELGDSALYLCASSLAGGLTDTQYFGPGTRLTVL.

The V gene is TRBV4-1, the J gene TRBJ1-2, with D tentatively TRBD1 (6 bases). V was shortened by 2 bases and J by 5 bases, with 15 bases between the two germline ends. Looked up from germline, CDR1 is MGHRA and CDR2 is YSYEKL. The CDR3 runs to 15 residues. CDR3 coding DNA: TGCGCCAGCAGCCAATTGGGGGGGGCCAGGTATGGCTACACCTTC. Protein: CASSQLGGARYGYTF.

CDR3 sequence reads: CASSYPEDTQYF. In DNA, the CDR3 is TGTGCCAGCAGTTACCCTGAGGATACGCAGTATTTT. The chain joins TRBV7-8 to TRBJ2-3; unclear D gene. CDR3 size: 12 residues. The V end lost 6 bases, the J end lost 6 bases, and 10 bases lay between the germline ends. Germline loops: CDR1 SGHVS, CDR2 FQNEAQ. Using reference TRBV7-8 and TRBJ2-3 for the parts outside the CDR3, the full variable domain is GAGVSQSPRYKVAKRGQDVALRCDPISGHVSLFWYQQALGQGPEFLTYFQNEAQLDKSGLPSDRFFAERPEGSVSTLKIQRTQQEDSAVYLCASSYPEDTQYFGPGTRLTVL.

This clone has just one count. This chain joins TRBV5-1 and TRBJ2-1; 11 bases line up with TRBD2. V lost 3 bases, J lost 8 bases, and 13 bases stayed unmatched. Germline V gene sequence: CDR1 SGHRS, CDR2 YFSETQ. The length of the CDR3 is 17 residues. CDR3 sequence (DNA): TGCGCCAGCAGCTCCCAACCGATAGCGGGGGGGTTTGATGAGCAGTTCTTC. This sequence encodes CASSSQPIAGGFDEQFF.

V gene TRBV19 combines with J gene TRBJ1-1; D is possibly TRBD1 (6 bases). The CDR3 has 15 amino acids. V gave up 2 bases and J gave up 1 base, with 11 bases separating them. Germline V CDR1 and CDR2: LNHDA, SQIVND (reference sequence). The CDR3 loop reads CASSITGGGNTEAFF. In DNA form, the CDR3 reads TGTGCCAGTAGTATAACTGGGGGCGGGAACACTGAAGCTTTCTTT.

This rearrangement joins TRBV2 to TRBJ1-2, with TRBD1 matching 8 bases. The germline V gene has CDR1 SNHLY and CDR2 FYNNEI. Trimming removed 7 bases from V and 5 bases from J; junction bases left unmatched: 3. The CDR3 loop spans 12 amino acids. CDR3 loop: CASTGTGYGYTF. As DNA, the CDR3 is TGTGCCAGCACCGGGACAGGTTATGGCTACACCTTC.

V is TRBV7-2 and J is TRBJ2-1; 8 bases map to TRBD2. Trimming removed 1 base from V and 1 base from J; junction bases left unmatched: 3. The CDR3 is 16 residues long. Looked up from germline, CDR1 is SGHTA and CDR2 is FQGNSA. The DNA of the CDR3 is TGTGCCAGCAGCTTAGGAGCGGGGGTTTCCTACAATGAGCAGTTCTTC. Amino acid sequence: CASSLGAGVSYNEQFF.

The chain combines TRBV24-1 with TRBJ2-2, with a weak D call TRBD2 (7 bases). The CDR3 is 14 amino acids. Deletions cut 7 bases from V and 5 bases from J, with 13 bases between. Per the germline V gene, CDR1 is KGHDR and CDR2 is SFDVKD. CDR3 nucleotide sequence: TGTGCCACCAGCGGGGGGCCGGGGACCGGGGAGCTGTTTTTT. Residues: CATSGGPGTGELFF.

The DNA of the CDR3 is TGTGCCAGCAGTTCTACTAGCTGGGCTGGCGAGACCCAGTACTTC. This translates into CASSSTSWAGETQYF. The chain employs TRBV27 and TRBJ2-5, with D possibly matching TRBD2 (6 bases). Germline V gene sequence: CDR1 MNHEY, CDR2 SMNVEV (reference sequence). CDR3 length: 15 residues. With 4 bases removed from V and 5 bases from J, the gap between germline ends came to 17 bases.

V usage is TRBV7-3 and J usage is TRBJ2-1; tentative D call: TRBD2 (5 bases). The CDR3 covers 14 residues. Germline CDR1 SGHTA, CDR2 FQGTGA. The germline V and J ends were trimmed by 3 bases and 7 bases, with 13 bases remaining between them. The CDR3 region is CASSFPSRSNEQFF. The CDR3 DNA sequence: TGTGCCAGCAGCTTCCCTAGCAGGAGTAATGAGCAGTTCTTC.

The chain carries TRBV5-1 and TRBJ2-1, with 8 bases that match TRBD1. J lost 9 bases, V lost 1 base, and 3 bases had no gene match. The CDR3 totals 13 residues. Looked up from germline, CDR1 is SGHRS and CDR2 is YFSETQ. The CDR3 spells CASSLTGGVEQFF. The CDR3 coding sequence is TGCGCCAGCAGCTTGACAGGGGGTGTTGAGCAGTTCTTC.